What follows is one T cell receptor beta chain and its context. Its target is not known. This entry is derived from a study of T cell responses to AZD1222 COVID-19 vaccine. Looking at the study overall: Pooled together were second doses at about 4 or about 12 weeks.

The CDR3 runs 11 residues. Study-wide results and caveats: Seropositive status at baseline applied to only a handful of AZD1222 recipients. Across the whole spike, CD4 TCRs peaked at regions 160-218 and 743-854. The study found Spike-specific TCR breadth and depth rose after two AZD1222 doses.

This table comes from immunoSEQ multiplex PCR, and its TCRdb copy is limited to in-frame clones, with some not included. The sample shows 130,000 or so clones, 85% to 90% of them seen only once. The sequenced sample was peripheral blood, obtained on day 0 of AZD1222 vaccination. This chain connects TRBV21-1 to TRBJ1-2. TRBV21-1 is a recognized pseudogene. This sequence was found in an adult in good health. The CDR3 DNA reads TGTGCCAGCAAGGGCCCAGTTGGCTACACCTTC. Translation: CASKGPVGYTF.